This T cell receptor beta chain was recorded in a study of T cell responses to AZD1222 COVID-19 vaccine (dated by TCRdb to about 2021). For context, the study as a whole: A total of approximately 240 trial participants underwent TCR sequencing, of whom nearly 210 received two doses of AZD1222 and 26 received two doses of the MenACWY control vaccine. Trial participants were enrolled by age into subgroups of 18-55, 56-69 and 70-plus years, and about 150, 27 and 61 TCR-sequenced participants, respectively, were included in these subgroups.

The CDR3 regions of human TCRbeta chains were analyzed by immunosequencing. On the authors' methods: TCRs in the repertoires were matched against a reference library of SARS-CoV-2-specific TCRs that had been generated with the MIRA antigen-specificity platform. Breadth meant the fraction of unique TCRs that were SARS-CoV-2-associated, whereas depth meant the fraction of total T cells that were SARS-CoV-2-associated. Using the MIRA data, each spike-specific TCR was assigned both to the spike region to which the TCR was reactive and to a CD4 or CD8 class. Log10-transformed breadth and depth values were compared by one-way ANOVA with Sidak's multiple comparisons tests. TCRdb provides this immuneACCESS table in a form limited to in-frame rearrangements. Some clones are lacking; in checked studies, under half of them reflect an unresolved V gene, and why the rest are absent is not known. For V, J and clone size, that table is used; D and trimming come from the DNA. The sample table shows about 66,000 clones, and about 80% are seen once. In total, the top ten clones hold roughly 3.5% of the sample.

Comment on this clone: The antigen this receptor binds is unknown. No base qualities exist here, and no much larger clone lies one base off it.

Per the publication, the time point label means: about 28 days (+/-7) after the second vaccine dose. AZD1222 recipients given second doses at about 4 weeks or at about 12 weeks were pooled, since spike-specific TCR depth and breadth were not found to differ between the two schedules. Samples from vaccinated people were obtained from the UK trials COV001 and COV002, which included a single-blind randomized controlled phase 2/3 trial of AZD1222 (ChAdOx1 nCoV-19) in healthy adults. Trial participant PBMC samples were collected at day 0 and day 28 after the second dose for TCRbeta chain sequencing. Overall study outcomes, separate from this receptor: Because no samples from the day 14 peak response were available, repertoires could be characterized only after the peak T cell response. Most participants were white British and females outnumbered males, and the authors suggested that clonal diversity may have been underestimated. After two AZD1222 doses, both the breadth and the depth of spike-specific TCRs were significantly higher than at day 0 and than in MenACWY recipients. Conclusions about previously exposed vaccinees are limited, since just a handful of AZD1222 recipients were seropositive for SARS-CoV-2 at baseline. In the small 56-69-year group, the increase in depth fell short of significance, most likely because of low power. Reportedly, close to half of the unique spike-specific TCRs recognized epitopes lying outside the regions that are mutated in the B.1.351 and B.1.1.7 variants. The whole spike protein was spanned by vaccine-associated CD4 TCRs, and dominant responses were seen in regions 160-218 and 743-854.

CDR1 and CDR2, per the germline V gene, are MGHDK and SYGVNS. From the cysteine through the phenylalanine, the CDR3 covers 14 amino acids. Only CDR3 DNA remains: 42 bases, in frame from the first base. V has 8 bases trimmed and J has 5 bases trimmed; junction bases matching no gene number 8. The V gene is TRBV25-1 and the J gene is TRBJ2-3; 9 central nucleotides agree with TRBD1. This TCR derives from an adult who received the AZD1222 COVID-19 vaccine. The sequenced sample was peripheral blood, obtained 28 days after the second AZD1222 dose. The DNA sequence follows: TGTGCCAGCGAGGACAGGGGAGGGGGAGATACGCAGTATTTT. Its product reads: CASEDRGGGDTQYF.